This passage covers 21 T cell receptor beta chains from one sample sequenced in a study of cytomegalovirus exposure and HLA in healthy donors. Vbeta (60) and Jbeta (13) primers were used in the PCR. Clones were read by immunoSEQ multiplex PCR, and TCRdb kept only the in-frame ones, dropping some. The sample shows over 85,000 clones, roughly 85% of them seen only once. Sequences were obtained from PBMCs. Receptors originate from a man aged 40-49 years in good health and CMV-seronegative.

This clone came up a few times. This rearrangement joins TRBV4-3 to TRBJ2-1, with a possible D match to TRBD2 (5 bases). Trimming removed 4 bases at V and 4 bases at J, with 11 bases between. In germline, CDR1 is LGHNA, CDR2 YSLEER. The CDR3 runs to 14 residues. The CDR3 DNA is TGCGCCAGCAGCCCTGTTCGGGAATACAATGAGCAGTTCTTC. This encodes CASSPVREYNEQFF.

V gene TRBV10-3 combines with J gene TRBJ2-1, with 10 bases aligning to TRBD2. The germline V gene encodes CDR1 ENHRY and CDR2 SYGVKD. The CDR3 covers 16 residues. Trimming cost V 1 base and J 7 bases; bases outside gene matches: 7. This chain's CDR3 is CAISEYQRGGQNEQFF. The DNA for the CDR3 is TGTGCCATCAGTGAGTATCAGCGGGGGGGCCAAAATGAGCAGTTCTTC.

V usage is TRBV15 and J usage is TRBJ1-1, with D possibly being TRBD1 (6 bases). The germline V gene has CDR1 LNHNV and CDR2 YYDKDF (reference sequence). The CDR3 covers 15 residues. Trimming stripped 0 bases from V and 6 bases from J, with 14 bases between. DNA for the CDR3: TGTGCCACCAGCAGAGATCGACGACAGGATCCTGAAGCTTTCTTT. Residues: CATSRDRRQDPEAFF.

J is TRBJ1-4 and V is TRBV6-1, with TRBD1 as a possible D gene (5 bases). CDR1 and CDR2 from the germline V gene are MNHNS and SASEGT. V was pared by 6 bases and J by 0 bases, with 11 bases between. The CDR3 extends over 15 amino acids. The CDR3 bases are TGTGCCAGCAGCCCAGGGCCTGCAACTAATGAAAAACTGTTTTTT. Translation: CASSPGPATNEKLFF.

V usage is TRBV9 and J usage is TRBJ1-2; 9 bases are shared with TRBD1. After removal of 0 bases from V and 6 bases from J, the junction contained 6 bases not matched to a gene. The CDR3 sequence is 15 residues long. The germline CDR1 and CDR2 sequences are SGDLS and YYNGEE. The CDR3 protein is CASSVARDRVNGYTF. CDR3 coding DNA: TGTGCCAGCAGCGTAGCCCGGGACAGGGTGAATGGCTACACCTTC.

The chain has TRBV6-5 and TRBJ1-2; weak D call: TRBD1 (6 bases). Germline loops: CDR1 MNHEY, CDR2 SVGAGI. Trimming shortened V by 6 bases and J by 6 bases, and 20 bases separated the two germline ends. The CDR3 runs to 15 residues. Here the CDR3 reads CASSDYQGQLDGYTF. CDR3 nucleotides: TGTGCCAGCAGCGACTACCAGGGACAACTAGATGGCTACACCTTC.

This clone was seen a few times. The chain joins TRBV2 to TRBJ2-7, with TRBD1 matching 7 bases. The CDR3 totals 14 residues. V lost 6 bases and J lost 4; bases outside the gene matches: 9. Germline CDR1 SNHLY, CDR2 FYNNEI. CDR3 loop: CASRGDRTSYEQYF. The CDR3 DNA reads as TGTGCCAGCAGAGGGGACAGAACTTCATACGAGCAGTACTTC.

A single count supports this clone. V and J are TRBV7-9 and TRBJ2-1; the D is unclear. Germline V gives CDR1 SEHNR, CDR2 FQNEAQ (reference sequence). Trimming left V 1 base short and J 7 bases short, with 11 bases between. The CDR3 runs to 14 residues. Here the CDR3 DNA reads TGTGCCAGCAGCTTAGTACTCGAGCCGAATGAGCAGTTCTTC. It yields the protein CASSLVLEPNEQFF.

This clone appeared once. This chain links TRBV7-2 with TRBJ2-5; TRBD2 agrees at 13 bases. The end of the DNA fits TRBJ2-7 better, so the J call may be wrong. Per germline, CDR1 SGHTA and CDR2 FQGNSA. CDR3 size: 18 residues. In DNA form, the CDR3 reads TGTGCCAGCAGCGCCGCCAGGACTAGCGGGGGACCGTCCTACGAGCAGTACTTC. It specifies CASSAARTSGGPSYEQYF.

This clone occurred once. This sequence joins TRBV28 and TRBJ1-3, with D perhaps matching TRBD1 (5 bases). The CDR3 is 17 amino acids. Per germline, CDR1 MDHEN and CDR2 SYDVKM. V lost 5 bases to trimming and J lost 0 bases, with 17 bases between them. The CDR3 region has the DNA TGTGCCAGCAGTCTCGTTCCTGGGGGGTACTCTGGAAACACCATATATTTT. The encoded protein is CASSLVPGGYSGNTIYF. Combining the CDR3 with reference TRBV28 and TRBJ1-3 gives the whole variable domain DVKVTQSSRYLVKRTGEKVFLECVQDMDHENMFWYRQDPGLGLRLIYFSYDVKMKEKGDIPEGYSVSREKKERFSLILESASTNQTSMYLCASSLVPGGYSGNTIYFGEGSWLTVV.

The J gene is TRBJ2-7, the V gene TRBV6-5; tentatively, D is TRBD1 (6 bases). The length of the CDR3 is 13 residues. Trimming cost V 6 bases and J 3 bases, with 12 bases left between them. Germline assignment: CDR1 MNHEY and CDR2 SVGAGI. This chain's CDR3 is CASRSTGHYEQYF. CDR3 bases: TGTGCCAGCAGGTCCACAGGGCACTACGAGCAGTACTTC.

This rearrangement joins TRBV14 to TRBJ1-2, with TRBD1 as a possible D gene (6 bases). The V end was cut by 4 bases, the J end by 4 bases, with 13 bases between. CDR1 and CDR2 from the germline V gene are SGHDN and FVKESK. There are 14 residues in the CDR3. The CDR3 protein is CASSPGTNLYGYTF. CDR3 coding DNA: TGTGCCAGCAGCCCGGGGACAAACCTCTATGGCTACACCTTC.

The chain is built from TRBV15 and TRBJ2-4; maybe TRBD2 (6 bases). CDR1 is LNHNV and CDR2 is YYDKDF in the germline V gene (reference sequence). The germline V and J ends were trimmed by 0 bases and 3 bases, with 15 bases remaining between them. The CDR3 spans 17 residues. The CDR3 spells CATSRDPVAGYKNIQYF. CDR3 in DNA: TGTGCCACCAGCAGAGATCCGGTGGCGGGGTACAAAAACATTCAGTACTTC.

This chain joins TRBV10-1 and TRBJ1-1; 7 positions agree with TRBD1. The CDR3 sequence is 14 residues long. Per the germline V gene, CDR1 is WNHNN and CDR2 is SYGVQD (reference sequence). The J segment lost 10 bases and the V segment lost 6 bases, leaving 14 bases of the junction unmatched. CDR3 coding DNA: TGCGCCAGCAGAGTAACAGGGGAGGCGGTAGGAGCTTTCTTT. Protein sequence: CASRVTGEAVGAFF.

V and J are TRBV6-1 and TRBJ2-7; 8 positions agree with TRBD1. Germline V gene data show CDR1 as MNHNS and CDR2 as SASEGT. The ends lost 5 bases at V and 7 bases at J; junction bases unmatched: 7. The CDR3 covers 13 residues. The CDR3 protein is CASSIRTGWEQYF. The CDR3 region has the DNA TGTGCCAGCAGTATACGGACAGGGTGGGAGCAGTACTTC.

The CDR3 DNA reads TGTGCCATAAAAGGACTAGCGGGGGGGGTCCAGGAGCAGTTCTTC. Encoded protein: CAIKGLAGGVQEQFF. The J gene is TRBJ2-1, the V gene TRBV10-3, with TRBD2 matching 15 bases. The CDR3 sequence is 15 residues long. V shed 9 bases, J shed 10 bases, and the junction held 10 bases outside the gene matches. Germline CDR1 is ENHRY and CDR2 is SYGVKD.

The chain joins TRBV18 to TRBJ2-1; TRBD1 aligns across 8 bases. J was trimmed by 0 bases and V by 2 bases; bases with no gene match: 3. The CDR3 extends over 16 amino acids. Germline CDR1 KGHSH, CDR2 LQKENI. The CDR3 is CASSPLTGGSYNEQFF. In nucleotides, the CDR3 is TGTGCCAGCTCACCATTAACAGGGGGCTCCTACAATGAGCAGTTCTTC.

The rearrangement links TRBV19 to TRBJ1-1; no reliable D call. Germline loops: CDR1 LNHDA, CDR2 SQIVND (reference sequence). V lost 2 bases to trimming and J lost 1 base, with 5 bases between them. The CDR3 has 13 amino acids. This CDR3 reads CASSISGNTEAFF. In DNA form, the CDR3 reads TGTGCCAGTAGTATATCAGGGAACACTGAAGCTTTCTTT. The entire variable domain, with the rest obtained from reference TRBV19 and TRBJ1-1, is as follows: DGGITQSPKYLFRKEGQNVTLSCEQNLNHDAMYWYRQDPGQGLRLIYYSQIVNDFQKGDIAEGYSVSREKKESFPLTVTSAQKNPTAFYLCASSISGNTEAFFGQGTRLTVV.

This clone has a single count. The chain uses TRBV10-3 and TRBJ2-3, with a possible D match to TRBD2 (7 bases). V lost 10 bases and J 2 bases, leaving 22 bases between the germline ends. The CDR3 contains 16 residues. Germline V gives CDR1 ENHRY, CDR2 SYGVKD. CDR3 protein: CASGGATIEDTDTQYF. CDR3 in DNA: TGTGCCAGTGGGGGGGCGACGATTGAAGACACAGATACGCAGTATTTT.

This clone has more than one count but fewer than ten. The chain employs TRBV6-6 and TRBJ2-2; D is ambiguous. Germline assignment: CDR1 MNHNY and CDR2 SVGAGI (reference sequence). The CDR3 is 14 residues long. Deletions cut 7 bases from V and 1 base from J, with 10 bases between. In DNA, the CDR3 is TGTGCCAGCACTGGGCATCAGAACACCGGGGAGCTGTTTTTT. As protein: CASTGHQNTGELFF.

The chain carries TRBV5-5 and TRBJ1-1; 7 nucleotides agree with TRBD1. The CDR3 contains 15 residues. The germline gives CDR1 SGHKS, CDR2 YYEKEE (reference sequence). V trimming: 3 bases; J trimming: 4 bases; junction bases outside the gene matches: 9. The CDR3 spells CASSSRDRPTTEAFF. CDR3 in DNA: TGTGCCAGCAGCTCGAGGGACAGACCCACCACTGAAGCTTTCTTT.